The 7 T cell receptor beta chains listed next were all sequenced from one sample in a study of T cells in Graves' hyperthyroidism and ophthalmopathy. Regions amplified from RNA transcripts were the TCR beta CDR3 regions. HTBI primers were used for first-round RT-PCR of the TCR CDR3. TCRdb processed the multiplex PCR reads anew with MiXCR; each CDR3 protein has one entry. The sample lists hundreds of thousands of distinct CDR3 sequences; approximately 14% were seen once. The sequencing input was blood. These TCRs come from a man aged 18 to 30 with Graves' ophthalmopathy.

This clonotype was seen many times. The V gene is TRBV20-1, the J gene TRBJ2-3, with D possibly matching TRBD2 (6 bases). V lost 6 bases and J lost 2, with 15 bases in between. The germline V gene has CDR1 DFQATT and CDR2 SNEGSKA (reference sequence). CDR3 length equals 14 residues. CDR3 residues: CSARTTVHTDTQYF. DNA for the CDR3: TGCAGTGCCAGGACTACGGTCCACACAGATACGCAGTATTTT.

This clonotype was detected only a few times. V gene TRBV11-3 combines with J gene TRBJ2-3; 13 nucleotides align to TRBD2. Unmatched junction bases numbered 15, after V lost 5 bases and J lost 10 bases. From germline, CDR1 is SGHNT and CDR2 YENEEA. This CDR3 is 17 amino acids long. The CDR3 DNA reads as TGTGCCAGCAGCCCACTAGCGGGGGGGCCGTTTGCGGATGCGCAGTATTTT. This codes for CASSPLAGGPFADAQYF.

There are a few counts of this clonotype. This sequence joins TRBV20-1 and TRBJ1-6; D gene uncertain. This CDR3 has 13 residues. Germline V lookup: CDR1 DFQATT, CDR2 SNEGSKA (reference sequence). The V gene lost 7 bases and the J gene lost 4 bases, with 11 bases spanning the gap. Written as DNA, the CDR3 is TGCAGTGTTCCAAGCAGTTATAATTCACCCCTCCACTTT. Protein sequence: CSVPSSYNSPLHF.

This clonotype has at least ten counts. The rearrangement joins TRBV12-3 or TRBV12-4 to TRBJ2-1, with 12 bases aligning to TRBD2. CDR3 length: 16 residues. The V segment lost 4 bases and the J segment 8 bases; nucleotides outside the gene matches: 9. CDR3 sequence: CASSWGLAGGHHEQFF. CDR3 nucleotide sequence: TGTGCCAGCAGTTGGGGCCTAGCGGGGGGGCACCATGAGCAGTTCTTC.

At least ten counts were recorded for this clonotype. The chain carries TRBV7-2 and TRBJ1-4; D is unresolved. The CDR3 is 14 residues long. The germline CDR1 and CDR2 sequences are SGHTA and FQGNSA. Trimming took 1 base from V and 8 from J, leaving 11 bases between them. The CDR3 sequence is CASSLGFETEKLFF. CDR3 coding DNA: TGTGCCAGCAGCTTAGGGTTTGAGACGGAAAAACTGTTTTTT.

This clonotype was counted many times. The chain has TRBV13 and TRBJ1-4, with unresolved D. The CDR3 extends over 13 amino acids. Germline CDR1 and CDR2: PRHDT and FYEKMQ (reference sequence). V lost 0 bases and J lost 9, with 8 bases in between. CDR3 sequence (DNA): TGTGCCAGCAGCTTAGGGGCAGACCAAAAACTGTTTTTT. This translates into CASSLGADQKLFF. The full variable domain, its missing parts supplied by reference TRBV13 and TRBJ1-4, is AAGVIQSPRHLIKEKRETATLKCYPIPRHDTVYWYQQGPGQDPQFLISFYEKMQSDKGSIPDRFSAQQFSDYHSELNMSSLELGDSALYFCASSLGADQKLFFGSGTQLSVL.

There are many counts of this clonotype. The CDR3 here is CASSPPGQGEEKLFF. CDR3 bases: TGTGCCAGCTCACCACCTGGACAGGGTGAAGAAAAACTGTTTTTT. The gene calls are TRBV18 and TRBJ1-4, with TRBD1 matching 8 bases. Germline CDR1 and CDR2: KGHSH and LQKENI. The CDR3 is 15 amino acids. V lost 0 bases to trimming and J lost 8 bases; unmatched junction nucleotides: 5.